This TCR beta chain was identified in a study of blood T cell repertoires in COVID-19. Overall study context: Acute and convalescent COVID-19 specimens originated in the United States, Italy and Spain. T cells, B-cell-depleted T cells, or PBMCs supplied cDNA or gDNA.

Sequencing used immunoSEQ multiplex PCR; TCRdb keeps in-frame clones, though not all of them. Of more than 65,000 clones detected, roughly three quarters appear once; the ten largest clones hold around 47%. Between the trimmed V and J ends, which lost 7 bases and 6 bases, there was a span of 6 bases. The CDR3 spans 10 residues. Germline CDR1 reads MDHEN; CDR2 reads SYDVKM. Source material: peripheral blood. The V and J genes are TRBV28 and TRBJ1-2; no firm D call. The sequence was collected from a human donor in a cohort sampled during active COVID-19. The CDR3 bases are TGTGCCAGCAAGAGGGATGGCTACACCTTC. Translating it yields CASKRDGYTF.